These 8 T cell receptor beta chains came from one sample sequenced in a study of T cell responses to AZD1222 COVID-19 vaccine. The data were produced by immunoSEQ multiplex PCR, yet TCRdb's version contains in-frame clones alone and is incomplete. The table lists roughly 140,000 clones, around 87% of them singletons. This specimen consisted of peripheral blood, obtained on day 0 of AZD1222 vaccination. The receptor source for this set is an adult in good health.

This sequence joins TRBV5-1 and TRBJ2-3, with D uncertain. V was cut by 4 bases and J by 4 bases, with 13 bases left in between. Germline V CDR1 and CDR2: SGHRS, YFSETQ. The CDR3 loop spans 14 amino acids. The CDR3 loop reads CASSQAIYADTQYF. The DNA of the CDR3 is TGCGCCAGCAGCCAAGCAATTTACGCAGATACGCAGTATTTT.

The CDR3 reads CASSRDSRETQYF. Here the CDR3 DNA reads TGTGCCAGCAGTCGGGACAGTCGGGAGACCCAGTACTTC. The rearrangement uses TRBV2 and TRBJ2-5; 7 bases are shared with TRBD1. The ends lost 5 bases at V and 5 bases at J; junction bases unmatched: 5. CDR1 and CDR2 from the germline V gene are SNHLY and FYNNEI. This CDR3 comprises 13 residues. The full variable domain, in which reference TRBV2 and TRBJ2-5 provide the parts outside the CDR3, is EPEVTQTPSHQVTQMGQEVILRCVPISNHLYFYWYRQILGQKVEFLVSFYNNEISEKSEIFDDQFSVERPDGSNFTLKIRSTKLEDSAMYFCASSRDSRETQYFGPGTRLLVL.

J is TRBJ1-6 and V is TRBV7-9; D ambiguous. V was trimmed by 5 bases and J by 5 bases, leaving 7 bases between them. Per germline, CDR1 SEHNR and CDR2 FQNEAQ (reference sequence). This CDR3 comprises 13 residues. CDR3 in DNA: TGTGCCAGCAGCGCACTAGATAATTCACCCCTCCACTTT. Translating it yields CASSALDNSPLHF.

The genes are TRBV7-9 and TRBJ2-7; the D gene could be TRBD1 or TRBD2 (5 bases each). CDR1 and CDR2 (germline): SEHNR, FQNEAQ (reference sequence). Trimming pared 5 bases from V and 6 bases from J, leaving 8 bases between. CDR3 length: 11 amino acids. CDR3: CASSGDGEQYF. The CDR3 DNA sequence: TGTGCCAGCAGCGGGGACGGCGAGCAGTACTTC.

The chain has TRBV9 and TRBJ1-3; 8 nucleotides align to TRBD1. This CDR3 region has 14 residues. In germline, CDR1 is SGDLS, CDR2 YYNGEE. J lost 5 bases, V lost 0 bases, and 1 base had no gene match. The DNA of the CDR3 is TGTGCCAGCAGCGTAGGGACAGGGAGAAACACCATATATTTT. Translated: CASSVGTGRNTIYF. The variable domain in full, with the rest retrieved from reference TRBV9 and TRBJ1-3, is DSGVTQTPKHLITATGQRVTLRCSPRSGDLSVYWYQQSLDQGLQFLIQYYNGEERAKGNILERFSAQQFPDLHSELNLSSLELGDSALYFCASSVGTGRNTIYFGEGSWLTVV.

The rearrangement joins TRBV5-4 to TRBJ1-2; the D gene is possibly TRBD1 (6 bases). Germline V gene lookup returns CDR1 SGHNT and CDR2 YYREEE (reference sequence). The CDR3 is 14 amino acids. V dropped 0 bases and J dropped 5 bases, with 11 bases sitting between them. The CDR3 region has the DNA TGTGCCAGCAGCTTGGCAGGGGAGATTTATGGCTACACCTTC. This encodes CASSLAGEIYGYTF.

J is TRBJ1-4 and V is TRBV19, with D hard to call. The CDR3 extends over 15 amino acids. CDR1 is LNHDA, CDR2 SQIVND, per germline (reference sequence). V dropped 6 bases and J dropped 4 bases, with 15 bases sitting between them. In DNA form, the CDR3 reads TGTGCCAGTAGCGTATATGGAGAACTTAATGAAAAACTGTTTTTT. Amino acids: CASSVYGELNEKLFF.

The gene calls are TRBV7-6 and TRBJ2-2; the D gene could be TRBD1 or TRBD2 (6 bases each). The CDR3 has 15 residues. Trimming shortened V by 0 bases and J by 4 bases, and 9 bases separated the two germline ends. Germline CDR1 reads SGHVS; CDR2 reads FNYEAQ. CDR3 protein: CASSLAGGSTGELFF. The CDR3, as DNA: TGTGCCAGCAGCTTAGCGGGGGGCTCCACCGGGGAGCTGTTTTTT.